The 6 T cell receptor beta chains reported below all come from one sample, sequenced in a study of siplizumab effects on memory and regulatory T cells. Clones were sequenced by immunoSEQ multiplex PCR, and TCRdb holds only the in-frame ones, with some missing. The sample includes around 100,000 clones, around 94% seen only once; the top ten take approximately 0.61%. The source material was Tregs sorted from blood. The source is a human donor in good health.

This rearrangement joins TRBV6-6 to TRBJ2-1; a possible D gene is TRBD2 (5 bases). The ends were cut back, 6 bases at V and 14 bases at J, with 17 bases in the middle. Germline CDR1 and CDR2: MNHNY and SVGAGI (reference sequence). The CDR3 covers 12 residues. This chain's CDR3 is CASRRPGSSKFF. As DNA, the CDR3 is TGTGCCAGCAGGCGACCGGGATCCAGTAAGTTCTTC.

This chain links TRBV27 with TRBJ1-4, with TRBD1 as a possible D gene (6 bases). The V end lost 6 bases, the J end lost 7 bases, and 27 bases lay between the germline ends. This CDR3 is built from 18 residues. Germline V gene lookup returns CDR1 MNHEY and CDR2 SMNVEV (reference sequence). The CDR3 loop is CASSRRWIRNRVGEKLFF. The CDR3 DNA sequence: TGTGCCAGCAGCCGAAGATGGATCCGGAACAGGGTTGGTGAAAAACTGTTTTTT. Using reference TRBV27 and TRBJ1-4 for the parts outside the CDR3, the full variable domain is EAQVTQNPRYLITVTGKKLTVTCSQNMNHEYMSWYRQDPGLGLRQIYYSMNVEVTDKGDVPEGYKVSRKEKRNFPLILESPSPNQTSLYFCASSRRWIRNRVGEKLFFGSGTQLSVL.

The chain employs TRBV25-1 and TRBJ2-2, with D tentatively TRBD1 (6 bases). Deletions cut 3 bases from V and 8 bases from J, with 10 bases between. Germline CDR1 MGHDK, CDR2 SYGVNS. The CDR3 length is 13 residues. As DNA, the CDR3 is TGTGCCAGCAGTGACCCGGGACATGGGGAGCTGTTTTTT. This codes for CASSDPGHGELFF.

The chain is built from TRBV28 and TRBJ1-2; D perhaps matches TRBD1 (5 bases). This CDR3 is 12 amino acids long. Per germline, CDR1 MDHEN and CDR2 SYDVKM. V was pared by 9 bases and J by 6 bases, with 14 bases between. DNA of the CDR3: TGTGCCAGTACATGGGACTCCCATGGCTACACCTTC. Encoded protein: CASTWDSHGYTF.

This clone appeared once. This chain connects TRBV7-9 to TRBJ2-5; D is undetermined. Germline CDR1 is SEHNR and CDR2 is FQNEAQ (reference sequence). CDR3 length: 13 residues. The V end was cut by 2 bases, the J end by 5 bases, with 9 bases between. The DNA of the CDR3 is TGTGCCAGCAGCTTACTAGTCGCGGAGACCCAGTACTTC. It encodes CASSLLVAETQYF.

The CDR3 loop reads CSAMSSSGYTF. The CDR3 DNA reads as TGCAGTGCCATGTCCTCGAGTGGCTACACCTTC. The chain uses TRBV20-1 and TRBJ1-2; D not certain. The CDR3 extends over 11 amino acids. Germline V gene lookup returns CDR1 DFQATT and CDR2 SNEGSKA (reference sequence). V lost 6 bases and J 7 bases, leaving 12 bases between the germline ends.